This entry lists 30 T cell receptor beta chains sequenced from one sample in a study of blood T cells in healthy people across ages. A second PCR, run for about 7 to 12 cycles, used a sample-barcoded 5' primer plus a J-beta primer mix. TCRdb itself ran the 5' RACE reads through MiXCR, one entry per CDR3 protein. The data contain approximately 780,000 distinct CDR3 sequences, roughly 24% of them singletons. The same data also contributed to another study, on T cells of mothers and their children.

Source material: blood. These receptors were obtained from a boy under 18 in good health.

The rearrangement links TRBV5-6 to TRBJ2-1; D is undetermined. The CDR3 has 12 amino acids. CDR1 is SGHDT, CDR2 YYEEEE, per germline. V was cut by 7 bases and J by 8 bases, with 13 bases left in between. CDR3 sequence (DNA): TGTGCCAGCTTTTACCGCTGGGATGAGCAGTTCTTC. Amino acid sequence: CASFYRWDEQFF.

J is TRBJ2-5 and V is TRBV5-1; possible D gene TRBD1, 5 bases. The CDR3 extends over 15 amino acids. The germline gives CDR1 SGHRS, CDR2 YFSETQ. V lost 1 base, J lost 1 base, and 11 bases lay in between. For the CDR3, the DNA is TGCGCCAGCAGCTTGTTTTGGGGCCGCCAAGAGACCCAGTACTTC. Translating gives CASSLFWGRQETQYF.

The gene calls are TRBV6-5 and TRBJ2-1; 9 bases are a match to TRBD1. CDR1 is MNHEY and CDR2 is SVGAGI in the germline V gene. This CDR3 is built from 15 residues. The J segment lost 6 bases and the V segment lost 5 bases, leaving 8 bases of the junction unmatched. The CDR3 nucleotides are TGTGCCAGCAGTCATCCGGGACAGGGAGGCAATGAGCAGTTCTTC. It specifies CASSHPGQGGNEQFF.

This clonotype was found a few times. V gene TRBV5-1 combines with J gene TRBJ1-4, with D tentatively TRBD1 (6 bases). Germline V gene data show CDR1 as SGHRS and CDR2 as YFSETQ. The CDR3 runs 14 residues. The ends were cut back, 1 base at V and 6 bases at J, with 10 bases in the middle. The CDR3, as DNA: TGCGCCAGCAGCTTGCGCAGGGGTGATGAAAAACTGTTTTTT. It codes for CASSLRRGDEKLFF. Full variable domain (rest looked up from reference TRBV5-1 and TRBJ1-4): KAGVTQTPRYLIKTRGQQVTLSCSPISGHRSVSWYQQTPGQGLQFLFEYFSETQRNKGNFPGRFSGRQFSNSRSEMNVSTLELGDSALYLCASSLRRGDEKLFFGSGTQLSVL.

This clonotype showed up many times. The chain uses TRBV5-1 and TRBJ1-2; 10 positions agree with TRBD1. The CDR3 is made up of 13 amino acids. The V segment lost 4 bases and the J segment 8 bases; nucleotides outside the gene matches: 5. Germline CDR1 and CDR2: SGHRS and YFSETQ. The CDR3 loop reads CASSLGTGEGYTF. The CDR3 DNA reads TGCGCCAGCAGCCTAGGGACAGGGGAAGGCTACACCTTC. Full variable domain (outside the CDR3, taken from reference TRBV5-1 and TRBJ1-2): KAGVTQTPRYLIKTRGQQVTLSCSPISGHRSVSWYQQTPGQGLQFLFEYFSETQRNKGNFPGRFSGRQFSNSRSEMNVSTLELGDSALYLCASSLGTGEGYTFGSGTRLTVV.

The genes are TRBV6-5 and TRBJ1-6, with no clear D. The CDR3 is 13 amino acids. The germline gives CDR1 MNHEY, CDR2 SVGAGI. V was clipped by 5 bases and J by 8 bases, with 10 bases between them. The CDR3 nucleotides read TGTGCCAGCAGTCCCGGGTTGGATTCACCCCTCCACTTT. Encoded protein: CASSPGLDSPLHF.

The chain uses TRBV20-1 and TRBJ1-4; 7 bases map to TRBD1. CDR3 length: 14 amino acids. V dropped 3 bases and J dropped 4; count of bases not matched to a gene: 5. From germline, CDR1 is DFQATT and CDR2 SNEGSKA (reference sequence). As DNA, the CDR3 is TGCAGTGCTAGGGGACAGCCTAGTAATGAAAAACTGTTTTTT. Its protein product is CSARGQPSNEKLFF.

V is TRBV2 and J is TRBJ2-6, with D possibly being TRBD1 (6 bases). Germline CDR1 and CDR2: SNHLY and FYNNEI. The CDR3 consists of 17 residues. V was cut by 8 bases and J by 0 bases, with 17 bases left in between. The CDR3 spells CASGWTANLSGANVLTF. The DNA of the CDR3 is TGTGCCAGCGGATGGACAGCGAATCTCTCTGGGGCCAACGTCCTGACTTTC.

This clonotype was detected only a few times. The chain carries TRBV6-6 and TRBJ2-3, with 7 positions matching TRBD1. The CDR3 length is 16 residues. With V trimmed by 0 bases and J by 3 bases, 6 bases remained unmatched. CDR1 and CDR2 from the germline V gene are MNHNY and SVGAGI (reference sequence). The CDR3 is CASSYSTGAGTDTQYF. In DNA, the CDR3 is TGTGCCAGCAGTTACTCCACAGGGGCTGGGACAGATACGCAGTATTTT.

This clonotype was recorded many times. V is TRBV9 and J is TRBJ2-7; D ambiguous. Germline V gene lookup returns CDR1 SGDLS and CDR2 YYNGEE. The CDR3 extends over 15 amino acids. The V gene lost 0 bases and the J gene lost 0 bases, with 10 bases spanning the gap. As DNA, the CDR3 is TGTGCCAGCAGCGTAGACCCCCATCGCTCCTACGAGCAGTACTTC. Amino acids: CASSVDPHRSYEQYF.

This clonotype was counted a few times. The chain recombines TRBV29-1 with TRBJ2-3, with D uncertain. This CDR3 region has 14 residues. The ends were cut back, 1 base at V and 2 bases at J, with 10 bases in the middle. Germline CDR1 and CDR2: SQVTM and ANQGSEA. In nucleotides, the CDR3 is TGCAGCGTTGAAGGGGTGCTTGACACAGATACGCAGTATTTT. This codes for CSVEGVLDTDTQYF.

The chain is built from TRBV7-2 and TRBJ2-7, with 7 bases lining up with TRBD2. This CDR3 has 12 residues. V dropped 8 bases and J dropped 2; count of bases not matched to a gene: 3. The germline V gene encodes CDR1 SGHTA and CDR2 FQGNSA. The CDR3 DNA is TGTGCCAGCGCGGGAGCGGCCTACGAGCAGTACTTC. This sequence encodes CASAGAAYEQYF.

This clonotype was counted only a few times. The CDR3 sequence is CASSIVPRFGSPLHF. The CDR3 coding sequence is TGTGCCAGCAGTATAGTCCCAAGGTTCGGGTCACCCCTCCACTTT. The genes are TRBV27 and TRBJ1-6; D not certain. The CDR3 spans 15 residues. V lost 5 bases and J 10 bases, leaving 18 bases between the germline ends. Per the germline V gene, CDR1 is MNHEY and CDR2 is SMNVEV (reference sequence).

This chain links TRBV20-1 with TRBJ2-5; TRBD1 might be the D (6 bases). Trimming removed 3 bases from V and 1 base from J, with 15 bases in between. CDR3 length: 15 residues. In germline, CDR1 is DFQATT, CDR2 SNEGSKA (reference sequence). The CDR3 spells CSASAAGVGQETQYF. The CDR3 DNA sequence: TGCAGTGCTAGCGCGGCAGGGGTAGGCCAAGAGACCCAGTACTTC.

V usage is TRBV7-6 and J usage is TRBJ2-7; 7 nucleotides agree with TRBD1. There are 16 residues in the CDR3. After removal of 5 bases from V and 2 bases from J, the junction contained 12 bases not matched to a gene. Germline V gene lookup returns CDR1 SGHVS and CDR2 FNYEAQ. The CDR3: CASSLRTGMIPYEQYF. In DNA form, the CDR3 reads TGTGCCAGCAGCCTTCGGACAGGAATGATACCCTACGAGCAGTACTTC.

The chain couples TRBV27 to TRBJ1-6; tentative D call: TRBD1 (6 bases). V was shortened by 6 bases and J by 7 bases, with 16 bases between the two germline ends. The CDR3 spans 15 residues. The germline CDR1 and CDR2 sequences are MNHEY and SMNVEV (reference sequence). CDR3 nucleotide sequence: TGTGCCAGCAGCCTCTTGATGGGGACAAATTCACCCCTCCACTTT. Residues: CASSLLMGTNSPLHF.

In its sample, this clonotype was seen a few times. At one end the junction does not follow the germline gene, possibly because of a read error. The genes are TRBV6-5 and TRBJ2-7, with 9 nucleotides matching TRBD1. There are 14 residues in the CDR3. Germline values: CDR1 MNHEY, CDR2 SVGAGI. For the CDR3, the DNA is TGTGCCGGCAGAAAGGGACAGGGCTCCCACGAGCAGTACTTC. This translates into CAGRKGQGSHEQYF.

V gene TRBV4-2 combines with J gene TRBJ2-5; 7 bases match TRBD1. The assigned J gene may be wrong: the sequence end matches TRBJ2-7 better. CDR1 is LGHNA, CDR2 YNFKEQ, per germline. The CDR3 sequence is 15 residues long. CDR3 DNA sequence: TGTGCCAGCAGCCCGAGAATGGCAAGGGGGCTCGAGCAGTACTTC. This gives the protein CASSPRMARGLEQYF.

The V and J genes are TRBV18 and TRBJ1-1; D may be TRBD1 (5 bases). The CDR3 spans 15 residues. V dropped 3 bases and J dropped 0 bases, with 11 bases sitting between them. Germline assignment: CDR1 KGHSH and CDR2 LQKENI. CDR3 sequence (DNA): TGTGCCAGCTCACCCGGGACCGTCATGAACACTGAAGCTTTCTTT. It encodes CASSPGTVMNTEAFF.

In its sample, this clonotype was seen a few times. This sequence joins TRBV30 and TRBJ1-3; D ambiguous. The germline V and J ends were trimmed by 0 bases and 0 bases, with 6 bases remaining between them. The germline gives CDR1 GTSNPN, CDR2 SVGIG (reference sequence). This CDR3 region has 14 residues. CDR3 protein: CAWSVGPSGNTIYF. As DNA, the CDR3 is TGTGCCTGGAGTGTAGGGCCCTCTGGAAACACCATATATTTT.

The chain combines TRBV7-8 with TRBJ1-4, with 8 bases aligning to TRBD1. The V gene end was trimmed by 3 bases and the J gene end by 3 bases; junction bases not matched to a gene: 6. The germline V gene encodes CDR1 SGHVS and CDR2 FQNEAQ. The CDR3 sequence is 16 residues long. CDR3 bases: TGTGCCAGCAGCTTGGAAGGACAGGGCGCTAATGAAAAACTGTTTTTT. Encoded protein: CASSLEGQGANEKLFF.

Ten or more counts support this clonotype. The chain uses TRBV3-1 and TRBJ2-5; 12 bases line up with TRBD2. The junction had 0 bases not matched to a gene; V was cut back by 1 base and J by 3 bases. The CDR3 totals 15 residues. Germline V gene sequence: CDR1 LGHDT, CDR2 YNNKEL (reference sequence). CDR3 in amino acids: CASSQGTSGEETQYF. CDR3 DNA sequence: TGTGCCAGCAGCCAAGGGACTAGCGGGGAAGAGACCCAGTACTTC.

J is TRBJ2-7 and V is TRBV20-1, with 8 nucleotides matching TRBD1. The J call may be wrong; the DNA end is better matched by TRBJ2-1. This CDR3 has 17 residues. In germline, CDR1 is DFQATT, CDR2 SNEGSKA (reference sequence). CDR3 nucleotide sequence: TGCAGTGCTATAGAGACGTGGGGTCAGGGGGCATACAATGAGCAGTTCTTC. This sequence encodes CSAIETWGQGAYNEQFF.

The gene calls are TRBV29-1 and TRBJ2-7, with 8 bases aligning to TRBD1. The CDR3 is 13 amino acids. Looked up from germline, CDR1 is SQVTM and CDR2 is ANQGSEA. After removal of 7 bases from V and 4 bases from J, the junction contained 9 bases not matched to a gene. CDR3 nucleotides: TGCAGCGCCATGGGCAGGGGGCTATACGAGCAGTACTTC. Translating it yields CSAMGRGLYEQYF.

This chain links TRBV3-1 with TRBJ2-1; 9 bases map to TRBD1. The J call is doubtful: the DNA matches TRBJ2-7 better. CDR1 is LGHDT, CDR2 YNNKEL, per germline (reference sequence). The CDR3 consists of 13 residues. The CDR3 here is CASSQGQGFEQYF. CDR3 coding DNA: TGTGCCAGCAGCCAGGGACAGGGTTTCGAGCAGTACTTC.

The V gene is TRBV5-1, the J gene TRBJ2-7, with D tentatively TRBD2 (5 bases). CDR1 is SGHRS and CDR2 is YFSETQ in the germline V gene. The V end was cut by 4 bases, the J end by 5 bases, with 16 bases between. CDR3 length: 14 amino acids. The CDR3 is CASSPSTGMDEQYF. The CDR3 DNA reads as TGCGCCAGCAGCCCTTCCACGGGGATGGACGAGCAGTACTTC.

The table lists this clonotype with a few counts. The gene calls are TRBV2 and TRBJ2-5; TRBD2 aligns across 9 bases. J gave up 1 base and V 2 bases, and 2 bases lay outside the gene matches. CDR3 length: 15 amino acids. The germline V gene encodes CDR1 SNHLY and CDR2 FYNNEI. The CDR3 DNA is TGTGCCAGCAGTGAAAAGCGGGGGGCCCAAGAGACCCAGTACTTC. Translation gives CASSEKRGAQETQYF.

This clonotype was picked up a small number of times. The V gene is TRBV9, the J gene TRBJ2-1; 10 bases line up with TRBD2. Germline CDR1 SGDLS, CDR2 YYNGEE. The CDR3 spans 15 residues. The V segment lost 4 bases and the J segment 6 bases; nucleotides outside the gene matches: 7. CDR3 nucleotide sequence: TGTGCCAGCAGCCCCCAAGTAGCGGGGGGCAATGAGCAGTTCTTC. Amino acids: CASSPQVAGGNEQFF. The full variable domain, in which reference TRBV9 and TRBJ2-1 provide the parts outside the CDR3, is DSGVTQTPKHLITATGQRVTLRCSPRSGDLSVYWYQQSLDQGLQFLIQYYNGEERAKGNILERFSAQQFPDLHSELNLSSLELGDSALYFCASSPQVAGGNEQFFGPGTRLTVL.

This clonotype was seen a handful of times. V usage is TRBV2 and J usage is TRBJ2-4; D may be TRBD1 or TRBD2 (6 bases each). Germline V gives CDR1 SNHLY, CDR2 FYNNEI. V shed 7 bases and J shed 6 bases, with 16 bases lying between them. The CDR3 covers 14 residues. The CDR3 here is CASTRTEGGNIQYF. CDR3 nucleotides: TGTGCCAGCACAAGGACAGAGGGGGGAAACATTCAGTACTTC.

This chain joins TRBV9 and TRBJ1-2; D gene uncertain. The ends were cut back, 3 bases at V and 3 bases at J, with 12 bases in the middle. This CDR3 is built from 14 residues. The germline V gene has CDR1 SGDLS and CDR2 YYNGEE. The CDR3 is CASSADLGDYGYTF. CDR3 sequence (DNA): TGTGCCAGCAGCGCCGACCTCGGGGACTATGGCTACACCTTC. Full variable domain (outside the CDR3, taken from reference TRBV9 and TRBJ1-2): DSGVTQTPKHLITATGQRVTLRCSPRSGDLSVYWYQQSLDQGLQFLIQYYNGEERAKGNILERFSAQQFPDLHSELNLSSLELGDSALYFCASSADLGDYGYTFGSGTRLTVV.